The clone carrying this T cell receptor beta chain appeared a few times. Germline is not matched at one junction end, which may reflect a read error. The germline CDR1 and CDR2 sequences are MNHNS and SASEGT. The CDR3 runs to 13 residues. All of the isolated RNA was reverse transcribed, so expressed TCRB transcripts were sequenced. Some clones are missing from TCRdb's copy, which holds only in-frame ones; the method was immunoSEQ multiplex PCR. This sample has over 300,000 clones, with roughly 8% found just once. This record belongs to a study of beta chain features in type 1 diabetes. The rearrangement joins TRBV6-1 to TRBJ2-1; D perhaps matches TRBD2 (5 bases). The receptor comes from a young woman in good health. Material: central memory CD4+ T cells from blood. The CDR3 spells CASRTDSDNEQFF. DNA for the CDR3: TGTGCCAGCAGAACGGACTCCGACAATGAGCAGTTCTTC.